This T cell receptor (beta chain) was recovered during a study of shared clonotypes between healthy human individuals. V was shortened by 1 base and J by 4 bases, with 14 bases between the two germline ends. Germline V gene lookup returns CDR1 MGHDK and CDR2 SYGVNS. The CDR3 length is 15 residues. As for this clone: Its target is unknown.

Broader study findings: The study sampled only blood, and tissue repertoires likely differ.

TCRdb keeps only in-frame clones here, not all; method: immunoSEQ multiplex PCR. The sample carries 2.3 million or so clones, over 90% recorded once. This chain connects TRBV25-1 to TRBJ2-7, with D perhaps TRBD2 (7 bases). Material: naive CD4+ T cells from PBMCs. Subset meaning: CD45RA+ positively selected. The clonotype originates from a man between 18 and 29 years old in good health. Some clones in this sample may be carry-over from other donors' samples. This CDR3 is CASSEFRGGLYEQYF. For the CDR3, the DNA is TGTGCCAGCAGTGAATTCAGGGGAGGGTTATACGAGCAGTACTTC.